These T cell receptor beta chains were read from a single sample in a study of T cells in Graves' hyperthyroidism and ophthalmopathy. TCRdb re-analysed the multiplex PCR reads in MiXCR, keeping a single row per CDR3 protein. The sample records 270,000 or so distinct CDR3 sequences, around 25% being singletons. Sequencing was done on a sample of blood. The origin of the receptors is a man aged 40-49 years with Graves' hyperthyroidism that later progressed to Graves' ophthalmopathy. Both conserved end residues are part of each CDR3. The D gene is left open where the match is weak. Expanded clones are given a class, and other clones once, few, many or no size at all.

clone_size | d_call | j_call | v_call | cdr3_nt | cdr3_aa
many | . | TRBJ2-3 | TRBV9 | TGTGCCAGCAGCATCCGGACGGACACAGATACGCAGTATTTT | CASSIRTDTDTQYF
many | TRBD2 | TRBJ2-2 | TRBV5-1 | TGCGCCAGCAGCTTGATGCTAGCGGGAGTTCGCACCGGGGAGCTGTTTTTT | CASSLMLAGVRTGELFF
many | . | TRBJ2-2 | TRBV24-1 | TGTGCCACCAGTGATTTGCGGCTAGATGGCGGGGAGCCGTTTTTT | CATSDLRLDGGEPFF
few | . | TRBJ1-2 | TRBV9 | TGTGCCAGCAGCCCCGCTGGGGGCTATGGCTACACCTTC | CASSPAGGYGYTF
once | TRBD1 | TRBJ2-7 | TRBV29-1 | TGCAGCATTACAGGGGACTACGAGCAGTACTTC | CSITGDYEQYF
many | . | TRBJ1-6 | TRBV28 | TGTGCCAGCATCTCTTGGGCAGGATATAATTCACCCCTCCACTTT | CASISWAGYNSPLHF
many | TRBD1 | TRBJ2-6 | TRBV27 | TGTGCCAGCAGGTCACAGGGGACTGGGGCCAACGTCCTGACTTTC | CASRSQGTGANVLTF
many | TRBD2 | TRBJ2-5 | TRBV24-1 | TGTGCCACCAGTGATTTAGGACTAGCGGGAAAAGAGACCCAGTACTTC | CATSDLGLAGKETQYF
. | TRBD2 | TRBJ2-6 | TRBV11-2 | TGTGCCAGCAGCTATCGGGAGGGAAGGCTAGCTGGGGCCAACGTCCTGACTTTC | CASSYREGRLAGANVLTF
. | TRBD1 | TRBJ1-5 | TRBV24-1 | TGTGCCACTCACAGACAGGGGGAGGTGCGGCAGCCCCAGCATTTT | CATHRQGEVRQPQHF
many | TRBD1 | TRBJ2-7 | TRBV7-9 | TGTGCCAGCAGTAAAGGGCGGACAGGGGTCGCCTACGAGCAGTACTTC | CASSKGRTGVAYEQYF
few | . | TRBJ2-7 | TRBV4-1 | TGCGCCAGCAGCCAAAACTTCGGAGGGGGTCGGGAGCAGTACTTC | CASSQNFGGGREQYF
many | . | TRBJ1-2 | TRBV12-5 | TGTGCTAGTGGTTCCTACAGTCCGGACGGCTACACCTTC | CASGSYSPDGYTF
. | TRBD2 | TRBJ2-7 | TRBV18 | TGTGCCAGCTCACCTAGGGAGAGTAGCGGGAACTACGAGCAGTACTTC | CASSPRESSGNYEQYF
many | TRBD1 | TRBJ2-7 | TRBV20-1 | TGCAGTGCTAGATCGAGGGGGCAGTACGAGCAGTACTTC | CSARSRGQYEQYF
. | TRBD1 | TRBJ1-1 | TRBV6-1 | TGTGCCAGCACCTTACAGGGGGGTAAAGGTGAAGCTTTCTTT | CASTLQGGKGEAFF
many | . | TRBJ2-7 | TRBV5-1 | TGCGCCAGCAGCTACACATTCGGTGGTGGCGAGCAGTACTTC | CASSYTFGGGEQYF
once | . | TRBJ2-7 | TRBV12-3/TRBV12-4 | TGTGCCAGCGTGGGTCCGGGGCTAGGCTACGAGCAGTACTTC | CASVGPGLGYEQYF
many | . | TRBJ1-1 | TRBV28 | TGTGCCAGCAGTTTTGGGAGGGACGACACTGAAGCTTTCTTT | CASSFGRDDTEAFF
many | TRBD2 | TRBJ2-5 | TRBV9 | TGTGCCAGCAGCGCGGGACTAGCGGGAGTGGGTCAAGAGACCCAGTACTTC | CASSAGLAGVGQETQYF
few | . | TRBJ1-5 | TRBV6-2/TRBV6-3 | TGTGCCAGCAGCCCCTCTAAGGCTCAGCCCCAGCATTTT | CASSPSKAQPQHF
many | TRBD1 | TRBJ1-2 | TRBV6-5 | TGTGCCAGCAGAAGGCCGACAGGGGGTGAGGGCTACACCTTC | CASRRPTGGEGYTF
many | . | TRBJ2-4 | TRBV6-1 | TGTGCCAGCAGGGTTTCCGGGGCTCAAAACATTCAGTACTTC | CASRVSGAQNIQYF
many | . | TRBJ1-1 | TRBV19 | TGTGCCACCGTACAGGGTCTTAGCACTGAAGCTTTCTTT | CATVQGLSTEAFF
many | . | TRBJ1-2 | TRBV12-3/TRBV12-4 | TGTGCCAGCAGCCGCATGGCGCCCCGGTACTATGGCTACACCTTC | CASSRMAPRYYGYTF
many | TRBD2 | TRBJ2-7 | TRBV9 | TGTGCCAGCAGCCCCCGTAGCGGGAGAGGGGCCGAGCAGTACTTC | CASSPRSGRGAEQYF
many | . | TRBJ2-7 | TRBV14 | TGTGCCAGCAGCTCACCTCGGGATTACGAGCAGTACTTC | CASSSPRDYEQYF
once | TRBD2 | TRBJ2-5 | TRBV7-2 | TGTGCCAGCAGCTTAATAGCGGGGGGGCAGTATCAGACCCAGTACTTC | CASSLIAGGQYQTQYF
many | . | TRBJ1-1 | TRBV30 | TGTGCCTGGAGTGGATTGAGGGGTAGTCTGACGAACACTGAAGCTTTCTTT | CAWSGLRGSLTNTEAFF
few | TRBD2 | TRBJ2-2 | TRBV20-1 | TGCAGTGCTAGGGCGGGGGACCGAGGGACCGGGGAGCTGTTTTTT | CSARAGDRGTGELFF
once | . | TRBJ1-5 | TRBV28 | TGTGCCAGCAGTACGCCCGGGGTGATGCCCCAGCATTTT | CASSTPGVMPQHF
. | . | TRBJ1-1 | TRBV6-1 | TGTGCCAGCAGTGTAGATAACAGGGCGGACACTGAAGCGTTCTTT | CASSVDNRADTEAFF
many | . | TRBJ1-1 | TRBV7-3 | TGTGCCAGCAGCTTAGACCCAACAACTAACACTGAAGCTTTCTTT | CASSLDPTTNTEAFF
. | . | TRBJ2-7 | TRBV12-3/TRBV12-4 | TGTGCCAGCAGTTTCCAATACGTCTACGAGCAGTACTTC | CASSFQYVYEQYF
many | . | TRBJ1-5 | TRBV24-1 | TGTGCCACCAGTGATGAGGGTGAGCCCCAGCATTTT | CATSDEGEPQHF
. | . | TRBJ2-7 | TRBV29-1 | TGCAGCGCTACGGGGGTATCTGACGAGCAGTACTTC | CSATGVSDEQYF
many | . | TRBJ2-5 | TRBV18 | TGTGCCAGCTCACCCTCAATCAGGGTTGGTATGGAGACCCAGTACTTC | CASSPSIRVGMETQYF
many | . | TRBJ2-7 | TRBV9 | TGTGCCAGCAGCGTAGGAGACGGGCTCTACGAGCAGTACTTC | CASSVGDGLYEQYF
many | TRBD1 | TRBJ2-4 | TRBV6-5 | TGTGCCAGCACCCCGGGACAGGGTCGGAACGACATTCAGTACTTC | CASTPGQGRNDIQYF
many | . | TRBJ1-1 | TRBV6-5 | TGTGCCAGCAGTTATGACAGGAACACTGAAGCTTTCTTT | CASSYDRNTEAFF
many | . | TRBJ1-5 | TRBV5-1 | TGCGCCAGCAGCTTCGGGGTGGGCAATCAGCCCCAGCATTTT | CASSFGVGNQPQHF
. | TRBD1 | TRBJ1-5 | TRBV20-1 | TGCAGTGCGGTCCTTCCCACTACAGGGGTTAATCAGCCCCAGCATTTT | CSAVLPTTGVNQPQHF
. | TRBD2 | TRBJ2-7 | TRBV11-3 | TGTGCCAGCAGCCCATTGGGACTAGCGGGAGACGAGCAGTACTTC | CASSPLGLAGDEQYF
many | TRBD2 | TRBJ2-7 | TRBV28 | TGTGCCAGCAATGGACTAGCTCCCTCCTACGAGCAGTACTTC | CASNGLAPSYEQYF
many | . | TRBJ2-7 | TRBV6-1 | TGTGCCAGCAGTGAAGCCTTAGGGGGCGAGCAGTACTTC | CASSEALGGEQYF
. | . | TRBJ1-3 | TRBV6-5 | TGTGCCAGCGCAGTGGTGTCTGGAAACACCATATATTTT | CASAVVSGNTIYF
many | . | TRBJ2-7 | TRBV19 | TGTGCCAGTAGCGCGTCGACCGGTTACGAGCAGTACTTC | CASSASTGYEQYF
many | . | TRBJ2-3 | TRBV20-1 | TGCAGTGCCGAGGGGGGGGCTCAAGGCACAGATACGCAGTATTTT | CSAEGGAQGTDTQYF
. | TRBD2 | TRBJ2-7 | TRBV12-3/TRBV12-4 | TGTGCCAGCAGCCTCGGACTAGAGAGGCAGTACTTC | CASSLGLERQYF